This T cell receptor beta chain was sequenced during a study of blood T cell repertoires in COVID-19. Study-level information: Acute-phase and convalescent COVID-19 samples originated in the United States, Italy and Spain. T cells, B-cell-depleted T cells, or PBMCs supplied cDNA or gDNA.

V lost 6 bases to trimming and J lost 4 bases; unmatched junction nucleotides: 8. Per the germline V gene, CDR1 is WSHSY and CDR2 is SAAADI. The CDR3 runs 17 residues. Authors' processing steps: Amplification of reference gene primers was used by the study to estimate nucleated cell counts. Measured with immunoSEQ multiplex PCR; TCRdb has only the in-frame clones, and not every one. That table furnishes V, J and clone size, whereas the DNA furnished D and trimming. The repertoire holds 140,000 to 150,000 clones, approximately 80% seen once, with 35% to 55% in the top ten. The chain employs TRBV10-2 and TRBJ2-6; 11 positions match TRBD1. The TCR originated in a human donor in a cohort sampled during active COVID-19. Sequencing used peripheral blood. In DNA form, the CDR3 reads TGCGCCAGCAGACCGGGACAGGGGGAGGCAGGGGCCAACGTCCTGACTTTC. This sequence encodes CASRPGQGEAGANVLTF.